This T cell receptor (beta chain) was documented in a study of cytomegalovirus exposure and HLA in healthy donors. The PCR had 60 Vbeta and 13 Jbeta primers. Sequenced by immunoSEQ multiplex PCR; TCRdb stores in-frame clones only, minus some. This table holds 110,000 to 150,000 clones, around three quarters found once. This clonotype was sampled from a middle-aged man in good health and CMV-seropositive. Sequencing was carried out using PBMCs.

The CDR3 DNA reads TGTGCCTGGAGTGTACGGGCCTCAGGGGAGGGAAAACTGTTTTTT. Its translation is CAWSVRASGEGKLFF. The V and J genes are TRBV30 and TRBJ1-4; the D gene is possibly TRBD1 (6 bases). The V end lost 0 bases, the J end lost 10 bases, and 18 bases lay between the germline ends. Germline CDR1 and CDR2: GTSNPN and SVGIG (reference sequence). The length of the CDR3 is 15 residues.